These 29 T cell receptor beta chains share one sample of origin, sequenced in a study of control samples from healthy donors and cancer patients. Libraries were prepared by immunoSEQ multiplex PCR; TCRdb keeps only in-frame clonotypes and omits some of them. The repertoire holds 150,000 or so clones, with more than 85% as singletons. Sequenced sample: blood. The receptor source for this set is a young man in good health.

This clone was observed once. CDR3 region: CATIGANTEAFF. The CDR3 DNA sequence: TGTGCCACCATAGGGGCGAACACTGAAGCTTTCTTT. The chain employs TRBV15 and TRBJ1-1; tentative D call: TRBD1 (5 bases). Germline V gives CDR1 LNHNV, CDR2 YYDKDF (reference sequence). The CDR3 runs 12 residues. Trimming took off 7 bases at V and 1 base at J, with 7 bases between the two ends.

This chain links TRBV7-8 with TRBJ2-3; 10 nucleotides line up with TRBD1. The CDR3 contains 18 residues. V lost 5 bases and J lost 0; bases outside the gene matches: 11. In germline, CDR1 is SGHVS, CDR2 FQNEAQ. CDR3 residues: CASSLRDRGGSSTDTQYF. The CDR3 coding sequence is TGTGCCAGCAGCCTCCGGGACAGGGGCGGATCTAGCACAGATACGCAGTATTTT. Variable domain in full (rest from reference TRBV7-8 and TRBJ2-3): GAGVSQSPRYKVAKRGQDVALRCDPISGHVSLFWYQQALGQGPEFLTYFQNEAQLDKSGLPSDRFFAERPEGSVSTLKIQRTQQEDSAVYLCASSLRDRGGSSTDTQYFGPGTRLTVL.

This chain joins TRBV30 and TRBJ1-2; 10 bases match TRBD1. With V trimmed by 3 bases and J by 8 bases, 3 bases remained unmatched. Per germline, CDR1 GTSNPN and CDR2 SVGIG (reference sequence). This CDR3 region has 12 residues. CDR3 amino acids: CAWSDRGQGYTF. The DNA of the CDR3 is TGTGCCTGGAGCGACAGGGGGCAGGGCTACACCTTC.

The chain carries TRBV6-1 and TRBJ2-1, with 12 bases aligning to TRBD2. The V gene's germline CDR1 is MNHNS and CDR2 SASEGT. The junction had 13 bases not matched to a gene; V was cut back by 2 bases and J by 8 bases. The CDR3 has 18 amino acids. The chain's CDR3 is CASSETPLAGGPRDEQFF. In DNA, the CDR3 is TGTGCCAGCAGTGAAACCCCGCTAGCGGGAGGGCCTAGGGATGAGCAGTTCTTC.

This sequence joins TRBV6-5 and TRBJ1-1; D unclear. CDR1 and CDR2 (germline): MNHEY, SVGAGI. The CDR3 runs 14 residues. Trimming removed 2 bases at V and 8 bases at J, with 15 bases between. Here the CDR3 DNA reads TGTGCCAGCAGTTACCTTTCCCTGGCTGGAGAAGCTTTCTTT. Translating it yields CASSYLSLAGEAFF.

V is TRBV4-1 and J is TRBJ2-3, with a weak D call TRBD2 (6 bases). CDR1 and CDR2 (germline): MGHRA, YSYEKL. Between the trimmed V and J ends, which lost 6 bases and 0 bases, there was a span of 10 bases. The CDR3 spans 14 residues. For the CDR3, the DNA is TGCGCCAGCAGGCCCGGGACTAGCACAGATACGCAGTATTTT. Translating gives CASRPGTSTDTQYF.

The chain carries TRBV4-1 and TRBJ1-1, with D uncertain. The V gene lost 1 base and the J gene lost 4 bases, with 16 bases spanning the gap. Germline V gene data show CDR1 as MGHRA and CDR2 as YSYEKL. The CDR3 has 16 residues. The CDR3 reads CASSQGTLGEVTEAFF. For the CDR3, the DNA is TGCGCCAGCAGCCAAGGGACTCTCGGTGAAGTCACTGAAGCTTTCTTT.

The genes are TRBV5-5 and TRBJ2-1; no reliable D call. The CDR3 covers 11 residues. V shed 3 bases and J shed 2 bases, with 0 bases lying between them. The V gene's germline CDR1 is SGHKS and CDR2 YYEKEE (reference sequence). CDR3 nucleotide sequence: TGTGCCAGCAGCTCCTACAATGAGCAGTTCTTC. Translation: CASSSYNEQFF.

This chain joins TRBV28 and TRBJ1-1; D uncertain. This CDR3 is 14 amino acids long. V gave up 2 bases and J gave up 1 base, with 8 bases separating them. CDR1 MDHEN and CDR2 SYDVKM come from the germline V gene. This CDR3 reads CASSLVKQNTEAFF. CDR3 in DNA: TGTGCCAGCAGTTTAGTCAAACAGAACACTGAAGCTTTCTTT.

The CDR3 sequence: CATVGGSLLSGANVLTF. The CDR3 nucleotides read TGTGCGACCGTGGGGGGGAGTCTGCTCTCTGGGGCCAACGTCCTGACTTTC. This chain joins TRBV7-9 and TRBJ2-6, with 7 bases lining up with TRBD2. The germline gives CDR1 SEHNR, CDR2 FQNEAQ (reference sequence). The length of the CDR3 is 17 residues.

The chain has TRBV5-1 and TRBJ1-1; 7 nucleotides match TRBD1. V shed 4 bases and J 5 bases; nucleotides not matched to a gene: 20. CDR3 length equals 18 residues. Germline CDR1 is SGHRS and CDR2 is YFSETQ. The CDR3 region is CASSPPRTGTLKRTEAFF. CDR3 coding DNA: TGCGCCAGCAGCCCACCGCGGACAGGCACTTTAAAGAGGACTGAAGCTTTCTTT.

The V and J genes are TRBV7-2 and TRBJ2-5; 7 nucleotides line up with TRBD1. This CDR3 is 16 amino acids long. Germline V CDR1 and CDR2: SGHTA, FQGNSA. Trimming removed 3 bases from V and 1 base from J; junction bases left unmatched: 8. In DNA, the CDR3 is TGTGCCAGCAGCTTGATGGCTGGGACAGTCCAAGAGACCCAGTACTTC. This gives the protein CASSLMAGTVQETQYF.

The genes are TRBV19 and TRBJ1-1; weak D call: TRBD1 (6 bases). V lost 7 bases, J lost 1 base, and 31 bases lay in between. Germline V gene sequence: CDR1 LNHDA, CDR2 SQIVND (reference sequence). The CDR3 contains 20 residues. This CDR3 is CASTNGGGGQKFSGNTEAFF. DNA for the CDR3: TGTGCCAGTACTAACGGGGGCGGGGGACAAAAATTTTCTGGGAACACTGAAGCTTTCTTT.

This clone was counted a single time. The chain recombines TRBV6-5 with TRBJ1-5; D gene uncertain. V lost 0 bases, J lost 6 bases, and 6 bases lay in between. CDR3 length: 13 residues. CDR1 MNHEY and CDR2 SVGAGI come from the germline V gene. DNA of the CDR3: TGTGCCAGCAGTTACTCAGGGAGTCAGCCCCAGCATTTT. This sequence encodes CASSYSGSQPQHF.

The rearrangement links TRBV18 to TRBJ2-3; possibly TRBD1 for D (6 bases). The length of the CDR3 is 14 residues. V was clipped by 3 bases and J by 4 bases, with 11 bases between them. CDR1 is KGHSH, CDR2 LQKENI, per germline. The chain's CDR3 is CASSPTGTSDTQYF. CDR3 in DNA: TGTGCCAGCTCACCCACAGGGACCTCAGATACGCAGTATTTT.

The chain carries TRBV20-1 and TRBJ1-1, with no clear D. V was pared by 3 bases and J by 1 base, with 12 bases between. Germline V gene lookup returns CDR1 DFQATT and CDR2 SNEGSKA (reference sequence). The CDR3 runs to 14 residues. The CDR3 region has the DNA TGCAGTGCTAGTATTCGGGGAAAGAACACTGAAGCTTTCTTT. Its translation: CSASIRGKNTEAFF.

This chain uses TRBV4-3 with TRBJ2-7, with D perhaps TRBD2 (6 bases). This CDR3 region has 14 residues. Germline CDR1 and CDR2: LGHNA and YSLEER. Trimming removed 4 bases at V and 3 bases at J, with 13 bases between. CDR3 sequence (DNA): TGCGCCAGCAGCCTAACGGGAGAGGGCTACGAGCAGTACTTC. As protein: CASSLTGEGYEQYF.

This chain links TRBV30 with TRBJ1-5, with D perhaps matching TRBD1 (5 bases). Germline CDR1 is GTSNPN and CDR2 is SVGIG (reference sequence). CDR3 length equals 12 residues. The germline V and J ends were trimmed by 3 bases and 7 bases, with 10 bases remaining between them. CDR3 region: CAWSPGQQPQHF. The CDR3 DNA follows: TGTGCCTGGAGCCCAGGGCAGCAGCCCCAGCATTTT.

This chain connects TRBV21-1 to TRBJ2-7; the D call in the table, TRBD1, was not verified against the DNA. TRBV21-1 has pseudogene status. The CDR3 extends over 15 amino acids. The DNA of the CDR3 is TGTGCCAGCAGCAATACCGGACATCAGAGGTACGAGCAGTACTTC. Its translation: CASSNTGHQRYEQYF.

The rearrangement joins TRBV10-3 to TRBJ1-6; D possibly corresponds to TRBD1 (5 bases). With 4 bases removed from V and 0 bases from J, the gap between germline ends came to 10 bases. CDR1 is ENHRY and CDR2 is SYGVKD in the germline V gene. The CDR3 runs 16 residues. The chain's CDR3 is CAISGDVSSYNSPLHF. In DNA, the CDR3 is TGTGCCATCAGTGGGGACGTTAGCTCCTATAATTCACCCCTCCACTTT.

CDR3 protein: CASDGRGGYEQYF. The CDR3 region has the DNA TGTGCCAGCGACGGCAGGGGTGGGTACGAGCAGTACTTC. This chain uses TRBV28 with TRBJ2-7, with D possibly matching TRBD1 (6 bases). CDR1 and CDR2 (germline): MDHEN, SYDVKM. Between the trimmed V and J ends, which lost 8 bases and 4 bases, there was a span of 15 bases. The CDR3 sequence is 13 residues long.

The rearrangement links TRBV18 to TRBJ2-3; 12 nucleotides agree with TRBD2. V lost 6 bases to trimming and J lost 0 bases; unmatched junction nucleotides: 10. This CDR3 is 18 amino acids long. CDR1 is KGHSH, CDR2 LQKENI, per germline. CDR3 sequence: CASSSPWTSGASTDTQYF. The CDR3, as DNA: TGTGCCAGCTCTTCCCCCTGGACTAGCGGGGCTAGCACAGATACGCAGTATTTT.

V is TRBV6-1 and J is TRBJ1-5, with unresolved D. There are 13 residues in the CDR3. V was shortened by 1 base and J by 7 bases, with 8 bases between the two germline ends. Germline V lookup: CDR1 MNHNS, CDR2 SASEGT. The CDR3 reads CASSEEPSQPQHF. CDR3 DNA sequence: TGTGCCAGCAGTGAAGAACCCTCCCAGCCCCAGCATTTT.

This clone was counted a single time. V gene TRBV6-2 or TRBV6-3 combines with J gene TRBJ1-1, with no clear D. V lost 6 bases and J lost 7, with 15 bases in between. Germline CDR1 MNHEY, CDR2 SVGEGT. There are 13 residues in the CDR3. CDR3 protein: CASSPYQHREAFF. The CDR3 bases are TGTGCCAGCAGCCCTTATCAACACCGTGAAGCTTTCTTT.

V usage is TRBV30 and J usage is TRBJ2-1; D unclear. The CDR3 is 14 amino acids. Germline CDR1 reads GTSNPN; CDR2 reads SVGIG (reference sequence). V was shortened by 1 base and J by 9 bases, with 16 bases between the two germline ends. The CDR3 DNA reads as TGTGCCTGGAGTGCCCAGCTGGTAAAGGGTGAGCAGTTCTTC. It specifies CAWSAQLVKGEQFF.

The chain recombines TRBV5-4 with TRBJ2-2; the match to TRBD1 covers 7 bases. The CDR3 consists of 14 residues. Germline loops: CDR1 SGHNT, CDR2 YYREEE (reference sequence). The trim removed 7 bases at V and 0 bases at J, leaving 3 bases unmatched. The DNA for the CDR3 is TGTGCCAGCCGGACAGGACCGAACACCGGGGAGCTGTTTTTT. It codes for CASRTGPNTGELFF.

V is TRBV4-2 and J is TRBJ2-7; D not resolved. The CDR3 spans 11 residues. CDR1 is LGHNA, CDR2 YNFKEQ, per germline. Between the trimmed V and J ends, which lost 0 bases and 3 bases, there was a span of 0 bases. In nucleotides, the CDR3 is TGTGCCAGCAGCCAAGACTACGAGCAGTACTTC. This translates into CASSQDYEQYF.

The chain carries TRBV18 and TRBJ1-2; a possible D gene is TRBD1 (6 bases). The germline CDR1 and CDR2 sequences are KGHSH and LQKENI. This CDR3 has 16 amino acids. Trimming pared 6 bases from V and 2 bases from J, leaving 19 bases between. The CDR3 DNA follows: TGTGCCAGCTCCCCCGCTATGCGGGGGGCGAACTATGGCTACACCTTC. Translated: CASSPAMRGANYGYTF.

This rearrangement joins TRBV7-9 to TRBJ1-2, with 9 bases fitting TRBD1. The CDR3 extends over 13 amino acids. The V and J ends lost 6 bases and 7 bases, in that order; junction bases with no gene match: 6. The germline gives CDR1 SEHNR, CDR2 FQNEAQ (reference sequence). CDR3 region: CASRAGTGSGYTF. The CDR3 coding sequence is TGTGCCAGCAGAGCCGGGACAGGGTCTGGCTACACCTTC.